A single TCR beta chain is shown here with its context. This clonotype was detected only a few times. Its specific antigen is unknown. It has no much larger one-base neighbor in the sample; base qualities were not kept. The CDR3 has 14 amino acids, counting the end cysteine and phenylalanine. Just the 42-base CDR3 DNA is kept, in frame starting at base 1. As encoded in the germline V gene (reference sequence), CDR1 is LGHDT while CDR2 is YNNKEL. V lost 1 base and J lost 4 bases; the stretch between them is 10 bases long. Only healthy Caucasian donors were included. The twin cohort consisted of three pairs of female monozygotic twins, all aged roughly 18 to 29 years. RNA for TCR libraries was isolated from peripheral blood mononuclear cells. The data are from a study of identical twins (dated by TCRdb to 2016 to 2017). Describing the broader study: To test whether fetal clonotypes persist, this study deep-sequenced TCR alpha and beta repertoires from monozygotic twins, from unrelated adults of various ages, and from cord blood. Replicate twin experiments were performed at different times using different library preparation protocols to rule out contamination.

Broader findings and caveats from the paper: Abundant cord blood beta clonotypes had fewer insertions, young adult naive repertoires showed a similar but weaker trend, and memory repertoires showed no such trend. Excess twin sharing in beta out-of-frame sequences was weaker because fewer shared sequences lowered the signal-to-noise ratio. Because the same donors could not be followed over many years, the conclusions depended on cross-sectional statistical analysis. In monozygotic twins, out-of-frame TCR alpha sharing was systematically underestimated by recombination models, although the models agreed with sharing between unrelated individuals. Compared with coincidental sharing between unrelated individuals, out-of-frame TCR alpha sequences shared between twins had an excess of sequences with low generation probability. Invariant T cells such as MAIT and iNKT could partly confound zero-insertion analyses, though diverse VJ usage argued against this for most clonotypes.

Preparation of the library involved 5' RACE. The instrument was an Illumina HiSeq 2000. Template switching added a universal primer binding site, and the final cDNA carried a unique molecular identifier that allowed TCR cDNA molecules to be counted accurately. Specific primers in the conserved constant-segment region were used to synthesize first-strand cDNA for the TCR alpha and beta chains. To control for contamination, every cDNA library was double barcoded, receiving both a SMART-Mk sample barcode and Illumina barcodes. Two successive PCR steps introduced TruSeq adapter sequences along with Illumina sample barcodes. TCR alpha and beta cDNA libraries were sequenced on the Illumina HiSeq platform with custom primers. In the original analysis: Raw reads were processed with MiGEC to extract unique molecular identifiers, and MiXCR was used to determine CDR3 positions. For each individual, recombination models were inferred using an EM algorithm with the repgenHMM and IGoR tools. Shared clonotype analysis was performed with the tcR package in R, normalizing sharing by the product of cloneset sizes. To study raw recombination without the effects of thymic and clonal selection, out-of-frame nonproductive sequences were analyzed. TCRdb ran its own pipeline on the public reads, namely fastp trimming at Q25 and MiXCR clone calling, and kept in-frame beta chains. Rows are combined by CDR3 protein, so each entry shows the most common genes and DNA. These V and J calls rely on TCRdb rather than the paper's analysis. This sample holds about 810,000 distinct CDR3 sequences; 12% were observed only once. Around 1.5% of the sample rests with the top ten.

A further study also used this sample, focusing on yellow fever vaccine responses in identical twins. The second source states: The authors reported that the T cell response to vaccination in identical twins appeared partly convergent and partly personalized. In identical twins, the study followed T cell clones that responded to the vaccine with precision.

The chain is assembled from TRBV3-1 and TRBJ1-1; TRBD1 is a possible D gene, resting on 5 matching bases. This TCR came from a woman aged 18 to 35 in good health. The specimen was PBMCs. The CDR3 protein: CASSQGGGPTEAFF. Read as DNA, the sequence is TGTGCCAGCAGCCAAGGCGGGGGTCCCACTGAAGCTTTCTTT. Reference TRBV3-1 and TRBJ1-1 proteins supply the regions before and after the CDR3; the full variable domain is: DTAVSQTPKYLVTQMGNDKSIKCEQNLGHDTMYWYKQDSKKFLKIMFSYNNKELIINETVPNRFSPKSPDKAHLNLHINSLELGDSAVYFCASSQGGGPTEAFFGQGTRLTVV.